A selection of T cell receptor beta chains follows, all from one sample in a study of blood T cell repertoires in COVID-19. Profiling relied on immunoSEQ multiplex PCR, and the TCRdb table lists in-frame clones only, not all of them. The sample includes 310,000 or so clones, around 83% of them seen just once. Sequencing was done on a sample of peripheral blood. These receptors were taken from a woman between 50 and 59 years old with acute or convalescent COVID-19. Each CDR3 is given with its conserved first and last residue. D genes are given only for firm matches. A clone size is listed for some rows: how often the clone was seen (once, few, many), or a class if it is expanded.

CDR3nt: TGTGCCAGCAGTGAAGATAGCGGGGGATCGGGGGAGCTGTTTTTT
CDR3aa: CASSEDSGGSGELFF
abundance: NA
d_gene: TRBD2
j_gene: TRBJ2-2
v_gene: TRBV6-1

CDR3nt: TGTGCCTATATAGCGGGGGGGTCTAATGAGCAGTTCTTC
CDR3aa: CAYIAGGSNEQFF
abundance: NA
d_gene: TRBD2
j_gene: TRBJ2-1
v_gene: TRBV30

CDR3nt: TGTGCCAGTAACGGGGGAGTTGTCCAAGAGACCCAGTACTTC
CDR3aa: CASNGGVVQETQYF
abundance: NA
d_gene: NA
j_gene: TRBJ2-5
v_gene: TRBV19

CDR3nt: TGCGCCAGCAGCCCTGGGGGACAGCATAATCAGCCCCAGCATTTT
CDR3aa: CASSPGGQHNQPQHF
abundance: once
d_gene: TRBD1
j_gene: TRBJ1-5
v_gene: TRBV4-1

CDR3nt: TGTGCCAGCAAAGCCGGGACTAGCGGGACGAGCTCCTACAATGAGCAGTTCTTC
CDR3aa: CASKAGTSGTSSYNEQFF
abundance: NA
d_gene: TRBD2
j_gene: TRBJ2-1
v_gene: TRBV2

CDR3nt: TGTGCCAGTAGAACAGGGGGCCCTATGAACACTGAAGCTTTCTTT
CDR3aa: CASRTGGPMNTEAFF
abundance: NA
d_gene: TRBD1
j_gene: TRBJ1-1
v_gene: TRBV19

CDR3nt: TGCAGCGCCTTACCGGGACAGGGGGTCAATGAGCAGTTCTTC
CDR3aa: CSALPGQGVNEQFF
abundance: once
d_gene: TRBD1
j_gene: TRBJ2-1
v_gene: TRBV29-1

CDR3nt: TGTGCCAGTCGCCCTGGGGCGGGAGGTCTCGATGAGCAGTTCTTC
CDR3aa: CASRPGAGGLDEQFF
abundance: NA
d_gene: TRBD2
j_gene: TRBJ2-1
v_gene: TRBV19

CDR3nt: TGTGCCAGCAGTCTACTAGCCAGGTTAGATACGCAGTATTTT
CDR3aa: CASSLLARLDTQYF
abundance: NA
d_gene: NA
j_gene: TRBJ2-3
v_gene: TRBV27

CDR3nt: TGCGCCAGCAGCTTCATACAGGGTGGCGGCTATGGCTACACCTTC
CDR3aa: CASSFIQGGGYGYTF
abundance: NA
d_gene: NA
j_gene: TRBJ1-2
v_gene: TRBV5-1

CDR3nt: TGTGCCAGCTCAGATTTCACTAGCACAGATACGCAGTATTTT
CDR3aa: CASSDFTSTDTQYF
abundance: NA
d_gene: NA
j_gene: TRBJ2-3
v_gene: TRBV18

CDR3nt: TGTGCCACCAGCAGAGATCCCACAGGGGTCAAAGCTTTCTTT
CDR3aa: CATSRDPTGVKAFF
abundance: NA
d_gene: TRBD1
j_gene: TRBJ1-1
v_gene: TRBV15

CDR3nt: TGTGCTAGTGGCTGGAGCGGGGACACAGATACGCAGTATTTT
CDR3aa: CASGWSGDTDTQYF
abundance: few
d_gene: TRBD2
j_gene: TRBJ2-3
v_gene: TRBV12-5

CDR3nt: TGTGCCAGTAGTGAAGACAGGGTTTGGAATCAGCCCCAGCATTTT
CDR3aa: CASSEDRVWNQPQHF
abundance: NA
d_gene: TRBD1
j_gene: TRBJ1-5
v_gene: TRBV19

CDR3nt: TGTGCCAGCAGCCCCCGAAGGGGGTACACCGGGGAGCTGTTTTTT
CDR3aa: CASSPRRGYTGELFF
abundance: NA
d_gene: NA
j_gene: TRBJ2-2
v_gene: TRBV7-2

CDR3nt: TGCAGTGCTGGGACTAGCTACGAGCAGTACTTC
CDR3aa: CSAGTSYEQYF
abundance: NA
d_gene: TRBD2
j_gene: TRBJ2-7
v_gene: TRBV20-1

CDR3nt: TGTGCCTGGAGTGTGGAGCGCTCTGGAAACACCATATATTTT
CDR3aa: CAWSVERSGNTIYF
abundance: NA
d_gene: NA
j_gene: TRBJ1-3
v_gene: TRBV30

CDR3nt: TGTGCCAGCGAGATGGACAGGGGGTCCTACAATGAGCAGTTCTTC
CDR3aa: CASEMDRGSYNEQFF
abundance: NA
d_gene: TRBD1
j_gene: TRBJ2-1
v_gene: TRBV5-4

CDR3nt: TGTGCCAGCTCACCTTCCGGGACAGGGATCGACGAGCAGTACTTC
CDR3aa: CASSPSGTGIDEQYF
abundance: NA
d_gene: TRBD1
j_gene: TRBJ2-7
v_gene: TRBV18

CDR3nt: TGTGCCAGCAGCGACCGGACAGGGTTGCTCACCACCGGGGAGCTGTTTTTT
CDR3aa: CASSDRTGLLTTGELFF
abundance: NA
d_gene: TRBD1
j_gene: TRBJ2-2
v_gene: TRBV5-5

CDR3nt: TGTGCCAGTAGTTACAGGGGGCCAAGAGGTTCACCCCTCCACTTT
CDR3aa: CASSYRGPRGSPLHF
abundance: NA
d_gene: TRBD1
j_gene: TRBJ1-6
v_gene: TRBV19

CDR3nt: TGTGCCAGCAGCCCCATACCGGGACAGGGTTCTTCTGGGGCCAACGTCCTGACTTTC
CDR3aa: CASSPIPGQGSSGANVLTF
abundance: NA
d_gene: TRBD1
j_gene: TRBJ2-6
v_gene: TRBV7-7

CDR3nt: TGTGCCAGCAGCCAAGACTATTTAGGGGGCTCGGGCTACACCTTC
CDR3aa: CASSQDYLGGSGYTF
abundance: NA
d_gene: TRBD1
j_gene: TRBJ1-2
v_gene: TRBV3-1/TRBV3-2

CDR3nt: TGTGCCAGCAGCCCGGACAGGGGGCAGGAAAAACTGTTTTTT
CDR3aa: CASSPDRGQEKLFF
abundance: NA
d_gene: TRBD1
j_gene: TRBJ1-4
v_gene: TRBV27

CDR3nt: TGCGCCAGCAGCGGGGGCGACACCATATATTTT
CDR3aa: CASSGGDTIYF
abundance: NA
d_gene: NA
j_gene: TRBJ1-3
v_gene: TRBV5-1

CDR3nt: TGTGCCAGCAGAGGGGACTCTAGAAAAGCTTTCTTT
CDR3aa: CASRGDSRKAFF
abundance: NA
d_gene: NA
j_gene: TRBJ1-1
v_gene: TRBV6-5

CDR3nt: TGTGCCAGCAGCCCAGACACAGATACGCAGTATTTT
CDR3aa: CASSPDTDTQYF
abundance: NA
d_gene: NA
j_gene: TRBJ2-3
v_gene: TRBV5-5

CDR3nt: TGTGCCAGCAGCGGACAGACAGGGTACGGGGCCAACGTCCTGACTTTC
CDR3aa: CASSGQTGYGANVLTF
abundance: NA
d_gene: TRBD1
j_gene: TRBJ2-6
v_gene: TRBV9

CDR3nt: TGCGCCAGCAGCTCTCTGACTAGCGGTTCCTACGAGCAGTACTTC
CDR3aa: CASSSLTSGSYEQYF
abundance: NA
d_gene: TRBD2
j_gene: TRBJ2-7
v_gene: TRBV5-1

CDR3nt: TGTGCCAGCAGCTCCAGGAGACCCGGCGGGAGTGAGCAGTTCTTC
CDR3aa: CASSSRRPGGSEQFF
abundance: NA
d_gene: TRBD2
j_gene: TRBJ2-1
v_gene: TRBV27

CDR3nt: TGTGCCAGCAGCTTAGCAGGGACTTATGGCTACACCTTC
CDR3aa: CASSLAGTYGYTF
abundance: NA
d_gene: NA
j_gene: TRBJ1-2
v_gene: TRBV11-2

CDR3nt: TGTGCCAGCAGCCATTCCCAGGGCGTTTATAATTCACCCCTCCACTTT
CDR3aa: CASSHSQGVYNSPLHF
abundance: NA
d_gene: NA
j_gene: TRBJ1-6
v_gene: TRBV14

CDR3nt: TGTGCCAGCAGTTACGGGGGGCGGGACAGTTACTTC
CDR3aa: CASSYGGRDSYF
abundance: NA
d_gene: NA
j_gene: TRBJ2-7
v_gene: TRBV6-6

CDR3nt: TGCGCCAGCAGCCAAGACGCGCCGACTAGCGGATCCGGGGAGCTGTTTTTT
CDR3aa: CASSQDAPTSGSGELFF
abundance: NA
d_gene: TRBD2
j_gene: TRBJ2-2
v_gene: TRBV4-3

CDR3nt: TGTGCCAGCAGCTCAGAGGAGGGGTCTGAAGCTTTCTTT
CDR3aa: CASSSEEGSEAFF
abundance: NA
d_gene: NA
j_gene: TRBJ1-1
v_gene: TRBV7-3

CDR3nt: TGTGCCAGTAGCGAGCTATGGTGGACTGAAGCTTTCTTT
CDR3aa: CASSELWWTEAFF
abundance: NA
d_gene: NA
j_gene: TRBJ1-1
v_gene: TRBV19

CDR3nt: TGTGCCAGCTCACCAGGGACAGGGCCACGAGGCGAGCAGTACTTC
CDR3aa: CASSPGTGPRGEQYF
abundance: NA
d_gene: TRBD1
j_gene: TRBJ2-7
v_gene: TRBV18

CDR3nt: TGTGCCAGCAGGAGCTCCTATAATTCACCCCTCCACTTT
CDR3aa: CASRSSYNSPLHF
abundance: NA
d_gene: NA
j_gene: TRBJ1-6
v_gene: TRBV27

CDR3nt: TGCAGCGTTGAAGAGACAGGGGCCTATGGCTACACCTTC
CDR3aa: CSVEETGAYGYTF
abundance: NA
d_gene: TRBD1
j_gene: TRBJ1-2
v_gene: TRBV29-1

CDR3nt: TGTGCCAGCAGCTTAGTTAACCAGGGAGGCACCGGGGAGCTGTTTTTT
CDR3aa: CASSLVNQGGTGELFF
abundance: NA
d_gene: NA
j_gene: TRBJ2-2
v_gene: TRBV11-3

CDR3nt: TGTGCCAGCAGGGGGGCCAGCTCCTACGAGCAGTACTTC
CDR3aa: CASRGASSYEQYF
abundance: NA
d_gene: NA
j_gene: TRBJ2-7
v_gene: TRBV2

CDR3nt: TGTGCCAGCTGCCCAGGGGAGGGGGTCCGGCAGTATTTT
CDR3aa: CASCPGEGVRQYF
abundance: NA
d_gene: NA
j_gene: TRBJ2-3
v_gene: TRBV9

CDR3nt: TGCGCCAGCAGCCCGACTAGCGGGACCTTATACGAGCAGTACTTC
CDR3aa: CASSPTSGTLYEQYF
abundance: NA
d_gene: TRBD2
j_gene: TRBJ2-7
v_gene: TRBV5-1

CDR3nt: TGTGCCAGCAGCTCGGTGGGAGAGGGCTATGGCTACACCTTC
CDR3aa: CASSSVGEGYGYTF
abundance: NA
d_gene: NA
j_gene: TRBJ1-2
v_gene: TRBV11-3

CDR3nt: TGTGCCAGCAGTTACACAGGGACCTTCCAAGAGACCCAGTACTTC
CDR3aa: CASSYTGTFQETQYF
abundance: NA
d_gene: NA
j_gene: TRBJ2-5
v_gene: TRBV6-2/TRBV6-3

CDR3nt: TGCGCCAGCAGCTTTCGAGGGGACAGGGGGGCCACCGGGGAGCTGTTTTTT
CDR3aa: CASSFRGDRGATGELFF
abundance: NA
d_gene: TRBD1
j_gene: TRBJ2-2
v_gene: TRBV5-1

CDR3nt: TGTGCCAGCAGCTTAGTAGGTACAACCGGGGAGACCCAGTACTTC
CDR3aa: CASSLVGTTGETQYF
abundance: NA
d_gene: NA
j_gene: TRBJ2-5
v_gene: TRBV7-8

CDR3nt: TGTGCCAGCAGTGAAGCGAGGCCCGGTGGCGCTGGGGCCAACGTCCTGACTTTC
CDR3aa: CASSEARPGGAGANVLTF
abundance: NA
d_gene: NA
j_gene: TRBJ2-6
v_gene: TRBV6-1

CDR3nt: TGCAGCGTTGCCGGGGATGGGGGGAGCAATCAGCCCCAGCATTTT
CDR3aa: CSVAGDGGSNQPQHF
abundance: NA
d_gene: NA
j_gene: TRBJ1-5
v_gene: TRBV29-1

CDR3nt: TGTGCCAGCAGCTTAGTAAGGGGGTTACGCGGTTCTGGAAACACCATATATTTT
CDR3aa: CASSLVRGLRGSGNTIYF
abundance: few
d_gene: NA
j_gene: TRBJ1-3
v_gene: TRBV7-2

CDR3nt: TGTGCCAGCAGTGTGGGACTAGCGGGAGGGGGTGAGCAGTTCTTC
CDR3aa: CASSVGLAGGGEQFF
abundance: NA
d_gene: TRBD2
j_gene: TRBJ2-1
v_gene: TRBV25-1

CDR3nt: TGTGCCAGCAGCTTAGCGCGGGGATTCCGAAATGGCTACACCTTC
CDR3aa: CASSLARGFRNGYTF
abundance: NA
d_gene: NA
j_gene: TRBJ1-2
v_gene: TRBV7-2

CDR3nt: TGCGCCAGCAGCCAAGATTTAGGCGGCCAAGAGACCCAGTACTTC
CDR3aa: CASSQDLGGQETQYF
abundance: NA
d_gene: NA
j_gene: TRBJ2-5
v_gene: TRBV4-3